The 15 T cell receptor beta chains below all came from one sample that was sequenced in a study of identical twins. TCRdb recomputed calls from the 5' RACE reads with MiXCR, one row per CDR3 protein. Altogether hundreds of thousands of distinct CDR3 sequences are present, under 8.5% being singletons, with the ten largest covering roughly 1.6%. The same sample was also studied in work on yellow fever vaccine responses in identical twins.

The source material was PBMCs. All receptors come from a woman aged 18 to 35 in good health.

This rearrangement joins TRBV11-2 to TRBJ2-3; 10 bases line up with TRBD1. Germline V gives CDR1 SGHAT, CDR2 FQNNGV. The CDR3 is made up of 16 amino acids. The junction had 6 bases not matched to a gene; V was cut back by 3 bases and J by 3 bases. CDR3 nucleotides: TGTGCCAGCAGCTTGGAGACAGGGGGCGGGACAGATACGCAGTATTTT. Translated: CASSLETGGGTDTQYF. Variable domain in full (rest from reference TRBV11-2 and TRBJ2-3): EAGVAQSPRYKIIEKRQSVAFWCNPISGHATLYWYQQILGQGPKLLIQFQNNGVVDDSQLPKDRFSAERLKGVDSTLKIQPAKLEDSAVYLCASSLETGGGTDTQYFGPGTRLTVL.

This clonotype was counted between two and nine times. The J gene is TRBJ2-7, the V gene TRBV20-1; 11 bases map to TRBD2. Unmatched junction bases numbered 9, after V lost 5 bases and J lost 6 bases. Germline values: CDR1 DFQATT, CDR2 SNEGSKA (reference sequence). The CDR3 has 14 residues. The CDR3 loop is CSARLAGGPSEQYF. The DNA for the CDR3 is TGCAGTGCTCGATTAGCGGGAGGGCCTTCCGAGCAGTACTTC.

V is TRBV2 and J is TRBJ1-5, with TRBD1 matching 8 bases. From germline, CDR1 is SNHLY and CDR2 FYNNEI. The CDR3 totals 15 residues. J was trimmed by 7 bases and V by 7 bases; bases with no gene match: 12. CDR3 DNA: TGTGCCAGCATCTCCACAGGGGGATCAGGGCAGCCCCAGCATTTT. Translated: CASISTGGSGQPQHF.

The J gene is TRBJ1-4, the V gene TRBV10-3; D perhaps matches TRBD1 (6 bases). Germline V gives CDR1 ENHRY, CDR2 SYGVKD. Trimming cost V 2 bases and J 0 bases, with 10 bases left between them. This CDR3 is built from 16 residues. The CDR3 region has the DNA TGTGCCATCAGTGAGGGACAGCGGGCAACTAATGAAAAACTGTTTTTT. Translation gives CAISEGQRATNEKLFF.

The chain employs TRBV10-1 and TRBJ2-5, with D perhaps TRBD1 or TRBD2 (5 bases each). The V gene lost 8 bases and the J gene lost 0 bases, with 16 bases spanning the gap. Germline CDR1 and CDR2: WNHNN and SYGVQD (reference sequence). The length of the CDR3 is 15 residues. The CDR3 DNA sequence: TGCGCCAGCGCGCCCGGGGCTCCGGACCAAGAGACCCAGTACTTC. Its translation is CASAPGAPDQETQYF.

This clonotype was found many times. V is TRBV3-1 and J is TRBJ2-1; weak D call: TRBD2 (5 bases). Germline V lookup: CDR1 LGHDT, CDR2 YNNKEL (reference sequence). The CDR3 is 15 amino acids. The V gene lost 0 bases and the J gene lost 0 bases, with 6 bases spanning the gap. In nucleotides, the CDR3 is TGTGCCAGCAGCCAAGATAGCGACTCCTACAATGAGCAGTTCTTC. Residues: CASSQDSDSYNEQFF.

The chain has TRBV20-1 and TRBJ2-1, with 7 bases that match TRBD2. The V segment lost 6 bases and the J segment 7 bases; nucleotides outside the gene matches: 15. Germline CDR1 is DFQATT and CDR2 is SNEGSKA (reference sequence). The CDR3 loop spans 15 amino acids. CDR3 DNA: TGCAGTGCGGAACAACTAGCGTATATTGTAAATGAGCAGTTCTTC. Protein: CSAEQLAYIVNEQFF.

This clonotype was seen only a few times. The CDR3 DNA is TGTGCCAGCTCACCACCGTTGTTAGCAGAGGCCCCGGAGACCCAGTACTTC. Protein: CASSPPLLAEAPETQYF. The gene calls are TRBV18 and TRBJ2-5; D uncertain. Germline V lookup: CDR1 KGHSH, CDR2 LQKENI. This CDR3 is built from 17 residues. The germline V and J ends were trimmed by 0 bases and 5 bases, with 19 bases remaining between them.

This clonotype was found a few times. CDR3 bases: TGTGCCAGCAGGGAAGGACTAGACACCGGGGAGCTGTTTTTT. Translation: CASREGLDTGELFF. This chain uses TRBV7-9 with TRBJ2-2, with 7 nucleotides matching TRBD2. The CDR3 is 14 residues long. Germline V lookup: CDR1 SEHNR, CDR2 FQNEAQ (reference sequence). Trimming removed 6 bases from V and 3 bases from J; junction bases left unmatched: 4.

This sequence joins TRBV6-2 or TRBV6-3 and TRBJ2-7; the D is unclear. V shed 0 bases and J shed 3 bases, with 6 bases lying between them. Germline V gene sequence: CDR1 MNHEY, CDR2 SVGEGT. CDR3 length: 13 amino acids. CDR3 loop: CASSYSGHYEQYF. The CDR3 DNA reads as TGTGCCAGCAGTTACTCAGGCCACTACGAGCAGTACTTC.

The chain is built from TRBV19 and TRBJ1-5; the D gene is possibly TRBD1 (5 bases). Germline V gene lookup returns CDR1 LNHDA and CDR2 SQIVND (reference sequence). Trimming removed 1 base from V and 4 bases from J, with 11 bases in between. The CDR3 consists of 15 residues. In DNA, the CDR3 is TGTGCCAGTAGTATAGGGGGTACAGGAAATCAGCCCCAGCATTTT. The encoded protein is CASSIGGTGNQPQHF.

The J gene is TRBJ2-1, the V gene TRBV3-1, with D possibly being TRBD2 (5 bases). CDR3 length: 15 residues. The germline V and J ends were trimmed by 4 bases and 7 bases, with 17 bases remaining between them. The germline CDR1 and CDR2 sequences are LGHDT and YNNKEL (reference sequence). CDR3 sequence (DNA): TGTGCCAGCAGCCCTCGGCAGATGTCGGGGAATGAGCAGTTCTTC. Amino acids: CASSPRQMSGNEQFF.

In its sample, this clonotype was seen a few times. The chain employs TRBV6-4 and TRBJ2-7; D remains ambiguous. Looked up from germline, CDR1 is MRHNA and CDR2 is SNTAGT. The CDR3 extends over 13 amino acids. Trimming cost V 3 bases and J 2 bases, with 8 bases left between them. This CDR3 reads CASSEVQPYEQYV. The CDR3, as DNA: TGTGCCAGCAGTGAAGTCCAGCCCTACGAGCAGTACGTC.

This clonotype has just a few counts. The chain uses TRBV20-1 and TRBJ2-3; no clear D gene. V lost 3 bases and J 2 bases, leaving 6 bases between the germline ends. Germline V lookup: CDR1 DFQATT, CDR2 SNEGSKA (reference sequence). This CDR3 contains 12 residues. The CDR3 spells CSARPDTDTQYF. The CDR3 DNA follows: TGCAGTGCTAGGCCCGACACAGATACGCAGTATTTT.

This clonotype was observed at least ten times. V gene TRBV29-1 combines with J gene TRBJ2-1; D is uncertain. V dropped 7 bases and J dropped 6 bases, with 16 bases sitting between them. The CDR3 consists of 13 residues. Germline V lookup: CDR1 SQVTM, CDR2 ANQGSEA. The CDR3 nucleotides are TGCAGCGACCTCGTTCGAGGTATCAATGAGCAGTTCTTC. This translates into CSDLVRGINEQFF.